These T cell receptor beta chains were read from a single sample in a study of cytomegalovirus exposure and HLA in healthy donors. The method was immunoSEQ multiplex PCR; TCRdb's version includes in-frame clones alone and lacks a portion of them. The sample lists 150,000 to 200,000 clones; around 87% were seen once. The sample taken for sequencing was PBMCs. These receptor sequences come from a woman aged 18 to 35 in good health and CMV-seronegative. The CDR3 runs from the conserved cysteine through the conserved F or W. A D gene is named only where the DNA matches it firmly. Size is stated for part of the rows, as once, few or many counts, or as a class when the clone is expanded.

TRBD1,13,NA,TRBV30,TRBJ1-5,CAWSSTGNQPQHF,TGTGCCTGGAGTTCGACAGGGAATCAGCCCCAGCATTTT
NA,14,NA,TRBV29-1,TRBJ2-7,CSVAFDREPYEQYF,TGCAGCGTTGCATTCGACAGAGAGCCCTACGAGCAGTACTTC
TRBD1,18,NA,TRBV2,TRBJ2-6,CATIGGDRGPSGANVLTF,TGTGCCACCATAGGGGGAGACAGGGGCCCCTCTGGGGCCAACGTCCTGACTTTC
TRBD2,14,few,TRBV19,TRBJ2-1,CASNWGGSENEQFF,TGTGCCAGTAATTGGGGGGGTAGTGAGAATGAGCAGTTCTTC
NA,14,NA,TRBV30,TRBJ1-6,CAWSLGQGNSPLHF,TGTGCCTGGAGTCTGGGGCAGGGTAATTCACCCCTCCACTTT
NA,14,NA,TRBV30,TRBJ1-6,CAWRSQGRNSPLHF,TGTGCCTGGAGATCGCAGGGAAGAAATTCACCCCTCCACTTT
NA,17,few,TRBV4-1,TRBJ2-7,CASSQEDLGGADYEQYF,TGCGCCAGCAGCCAAGAAGATTTGGGGGGGGCGGACTACGAGCAGTACTTC
NA,16,NA,TRBV19,TRBJ1-5,CASRSHQGRVGQPQHF,TGTGCCAGTAGAAGTCATCAGGGAAGGGTAGGTCAGCCCCAGCATTTT
TRBD2,15,NA,TRBV11-2,TRBJ2-7,CASSLGWGGSDEQYF,TGTGCCAGCAGCCTCGGTTGGGGGGGGAGTGACGAGCAGTACTTC
NA,13,NA,TRBV10-3,TRBJ1-4,CAIGDRQDEKLFF,TGTGCCATCGGAGACAGGCAGGATGAAAAACTGTTTTTT
NA,16,NA,TRBV5-4,TRBJ2-4,CASSPARGVAKNIQYF,TGTGCCAGCAGCCCAGCCAGGGGGGTGGCCAAAAACATTCAGTACTTC
TRBD2,13,NA,TRBV2,TRBJ2-5,CASCRLAQETQYF,TGTGCCAGTTGCCGACTAGCCCAAGAGACCCAGTACTTC
TRBD1,14,NA,TRBV15,TRBJ2-5,CATSRQGSKETQYF,TGTGCCACCAGCCGACAGGGGTCCAAGGAGACCCAGTACTTC
NA,19,NA,TRBV28,TRBJ2-3,CASSSTHLTGNRGTDTQYF,TGTGCCAGCAGTTCCACCCACCTCACAGGGAATCGGGGCACAGATACGCAGTATTTT
NA,15,NA,TRBV6-4,TRBJ2-4,CASSIRTSQGHIQYF,TGTGCCAGCAGTATTAGGACTTCTCAGGGGCACATTCAGTACTTC
NA,12,NA,TRBV30,TRBJ1-2,CAWSVKGYGYTF,TGTGCCTGGAGTGTAAAGGGGTATGGCTACACCTTC
TRBD2,17,NA,TRBV5-1,TRBJ2-7,CASSLPLAGGPGGEQYF,TGCGCCAGCAGCTTACCGCTAGCGGGGGGGCCCGGTGGCGAGCAGTACTTC
TRBD1,15,NA,TRBV14,TRBJ1-2,CASSPNYRGVYGYTF,TGTGCCAGCAGCCCCAACTACAGGGGCGTCTATGGCTACACCTTC
NA,15,NA,TRBV2,TRBJ1-4,CASSELQKPNEKLFF,TGTGCCAGCAGTGAACTACAGAAACCTAATGAAAAACTGTTTTTT
NA,14,NA,TRBV5-1,TRBJ2-7,CASSLDRASYEQYF,TGCGCCAGCAGCTTGGACAGAGCCTCCTACGAGCAGTACTTC
TRBD2,16,NA,TRBV5-1,TRBJ2-5,CASSLRTSGGGETQYF,TGCGCCAGCAGCTTGAGGACTAGCGGGGGGGGAGAGACCCAGTACTTC
NA,14,few,TRBV29-1,TRBJ2-3,CSVSRGETTDTQYF,TGCAGCGTGAGCAGGGGAGAGACCACAGATACGCAGTATTTT
NA,14,NA,TRBV4-1,TRBJ1-2,CASSQEGASYGYTF,TGCGCCAGCAGCCAAGAGGGGGCTAGCTATGGCTACACCTTC
NA,13,NA,TRBV7-7,TRBJ2-5,CASSAGYRETQYF,TGTGCTAGCAGTGCAGGGTATCGGGAGACCCAGTACTTC
TRBD2,16,NA,TRBV5-4,TRBJ2-2,CASSLPGTTFTGELFF,TGTGCCAGCAGCTTACCCGGGACTACATTCACCGGGGAGCTGTTTTTT
TRBD1,17,NA,TRBV18,TRBJ2-6,CASSPGTGVSGANVLTF,TGTGCCAGCTCACCCGGGACAGGCGTCTCTGGGGCCAACGTCCTGACTTTC
TRBD2,14,NA,TRBV27,TRBJ2-7,CASSGLAGAYEQYF,TGTGCCAGCAGCGGACTAGCGGGAGCCTACGAGCAGTACTTC
TRBD1,15,NA,TRBV5-1,TRBJ2-5,CASSSSTGGEETQYF,TGCGCCAGCAGCTCATCGACAGGGGGCGAAGAGACCCAGTACTTC
TRBD1,14,NA,TRBV7-8,TRBJ2-7,CASSSDRGLYEQYF,TGTGCCAGCAGCTCCGACAGGGGATTGTACGAGCAGTACTTC
NA,13,NA,TRBV19,TRBJ1-2,CATKGRDSYGYTF,TGTGCCACCAAGGGCAGGGACTCTTATGGCTACACCTTC
TRBD2,17,NA,TRBV5-1,TRBJ2-1,CASSFLPGLAGEDEQFF,TGCGCCAGCAGCTTCCTACCGGGACTAGCGGGAGAGGATGAGCAGTTCTTC
TRBD2,14,once,TRBV5-1,TRBJ2-2,CASGTSGNTGELFF,TGCGCCAGCGGGACTAGCGGAAACACCGGGGAGCTGTTTTTT
TRBD1,15,NA,TRBV6-5,TRBJ2-3,CASSIQGGPTDTQYF,TGTGCCAGCAGCATACAGGGGGGCCCCACAGATACGCAGTATTTT
NA,14,NA,TRBV6-1,TRBJ1-5,CASSPGQIYQPQHF,TGTGCCAGCAGTCCTGGACAGATTTATCAGCCCCAGCATTTT
TRBD1,16,NA,TRBV19,TRBJ1-5,CASSPSPLTGNQPQHF,TGTGCCAGTAGCCCTTCCCCTTTGACAGGGAATCAGCCCCAGCATTTT
TRBD1,11,NA,TRBV30,TRBJ1-3,CATGQGFPLYF,TGTGCCACGGGACAGGGGTTTCCGCTATATTTT
NA,14,NA,TRBV5-1,TRBJ2-5,CASRSGGSQETQYF,TGCGCCAGCAGGTCCGGAGGATCCCAAGAGACCCAGTACTTC
TRBD2,18,NA,TRBV5-5,TRBJ2-5,CASSLRALGLAGEETQYF,TGTGCCAGCAGCTTGAGGGCACTAGGACTAGCGGGAGAAGAGACCCAGTACTTC
TRBD2,14,NA,TRBV29-1,TRBJ2-3,CSLGGVPYTDTQYF,TGCAGCCTTGGGGGGGTACCTTACACAGATACGCAGTATTTT
TRBD2,16,NA,TRBV7-6,TRBJ2-2,CASSSSSGGSSGELFF,TGTGCCAGCAGCTCTTCTAGCGGGGGGTCCAGCGGGGAGCTGTTTTTT
NA,15,NA,TRBV7-7,TRBJ1-2,CASSLVIRRIYGYTF,TGTGCTAGCAGCTTAGTAATCCGCAGGATCTATGGCTACACCTTC
TRBD1,13,NA,TRBV6-4,TRBJ1-2,CASSSGQGVGYTF,TGTGCCAGCAGTTCCGGACAGGGTGTTGGCTACACCTTC
TRBD1,18,NA,TRBV13,TRBJ2-6,CASSFGTGGVSGANVLTF,TGTGCCAGCAGCTTCGGGACAGGGGGCGTCTCTGGGGCCAACGTCCTGACTTTC
TRBD2,17,NA,TRBV15,TRBJ2-2,CATSWGLAGGNTGELFF,TGTGCCACCAGCTGGGGACTAGCGGGAGGGAACACCGGGGAGCTGTTTTTT
TRBD2,14,NA,TRBV27,TRBJ2-1,CASSTSGVGNEQFF,TGTGCCAGCAGTACTAGCGGGGTCGGCAATGAGCAGTTCTTC
TRBD2,14,NA,TRBV27,TRBJ2-7,CASMASSGSYEQYF,TGTGCCAGCATGGCGAGTAGCGGGTCCTACGAGCAGTACTTC
TRBD2,18,NA,TRBV5-4,TRBJ2-3,CASSLTGTSGISTDTQYF,TGTGCCAGCAGCTTGACCGGGACTAGCGGGATAAGCACAGATACGCAGTATTTT
TRBD1,14,NA,TRBV7-3,TRBJ1-1,CASSSGTANTEAFF,TGTGCCAGCAGCTCTGGGACAGCGAACACTGAAGCTTTCTTT
TRBD1,13,NA,TRBV2,TRBJ1-1,CASRDDRAGKAFF,TGTGCCAGCAGGGATGACAGGGCAGGAAAAGCTTTCTTT
NA,13,few,TRBV30,TRBJ1-1,CAWRPDRFGEAFF,TGTGCCTGGAGACCCGACAGGTTTGGGGAAGCTTTCTTT
TRBD1,16,NA,TRBV10-3,TRBJ2-1,CAISEPGTGFYNEQFF,TGTGCCATCAGTGAGCCCGGGACAGGATTCTACAATGAGCAGTTCTTC
NA,17,NA,TRBV7-9,TRBJ1-6,CASSRGTASSYNSPLHF,TGTGCCAGCAGCCGCGGGACCGCCAGCTCCTATAATTCACCCCTCCACTTT
NA,14,NA,TRBV11-2,TRBJ2-2,CASSLASYTGELFF,TGTGCCAGCAGCTTAGCTAGTTACACCGGGGAGCTGTTTTTT
TRBD2,15,NA,TRBV5-1,TRBJ2-3,CASSLLAGGTDTQYF,TGCGCCAGCAGCTTACTAGCGGGGGGGACAGATACGCAGTATTTT
NA,14,NA,TRBV27,TRBJ2-7,CASSFGRASYEQYF,TGTGCCAGCAGTTTCGGGCGGGCCTCCTACGAGCAGTACTTC
TRBD2,13,NA,TRBV5-5,TRBJ2-5,CASSPAGGETQYF,TGTGCCAGCAGTCCAGCGGGAGGGGAGACCCAGTACTTC
NA,13,NA,TRBV27,TRBJ2-2,CASEGENTGELFF,TGTGCCAGCGAGGGAGAGAACACCGGGGAGCTGTTTTTT